This T cell receptor (beta chain) was sequenced for a study of blood T cell repertoires in COVID-19. Across the study: Samples of COVID-19 (acute and convalescent) were obtained from the United States, Italy and Spain. Nucleic acid was either cDNA or gDNA, and it came from T cells, B-cell-depleted T cells, or PBMCs.

The germline CDR1 and CDR2 sequences are LNHNV and YYDKDF (reference sequence). The CDR3 has 14 residues. J gave up 8 bases and V 2 bases, and 5 bases lay outside the gene matches. This clone was detected once. Sequencing was performed with immunoSEQ multiplex PCR; in TCRdb, only in-frame clones are kept and a portion is missing. In the table there are around 160,000 clones, around nine tenths of which are singletons. The V and J genes are TRBV15 and TRBJ1-4; TRBD1 matches at 7 bases. The clonotype originates from a human donor in a cohort sampled during active COVID-19. Sequenced material: peripheral blood. The CDR3 reads CATSRNRGGEKLFF. The CDR3 bases are TGTGCCACCAGCAGAAACAGGGGAGGCGAAAAACTGTTTTTT. The whole variable domain, remainder taken from reference TRBV15 and TRBJ1-4, is DAMVIQNPRYQVTQFGKPVTLSCSQTLNHNVMYWYQQKSSQAPKLLFHYYDKDFNNEADTPDNFQSRRPNTSFCFLDIRSPGLGDTAMYLCATSRNRGGEKLFFGSGTQLSVL.